This entry lists 31 T cell receptor beta chains sequenced from one sample in a study of OX40 agonist ivuxolimab in advanced cancers. Here immunoSEQ multiplex PCR was the method, and the copy in TCRdb shows in-frame clones only, minus some. Among 45,000 to 50,000 clones listed, around 85% were seen once. The sequenced sample was CD4+ or CD8+ T cells sorted from blood, obtained in a trial of the OX40 agonist ivuxolimab. Every receptor here comes from an adult with an advanced solid tumor such as melanoma, head and neck, liver or kidney cancer.

This chain connects TRBV29-1 to TRBJ2-3; D might be TRBD1 or TRBD2, each matching 5 bases. Germline assignment: CDR1 SQVTM and CDR2 ANQGSEA. CDR3 size: 14 residues. Deletions cut 6 bases from V and 4 bases from J, with 17 bases between. The chain's CDR3 is CSVPDRGRPDTQYF. CDR3 in DNA: TGCAGCGTCCCTGACCGGGGACGCCCAGATACGCAGTATTTT.

This chain uses TRBV10-1 with TRBJ2-7; 7 bases match TRBD2. The junction had 11 bases not matched to a gene; V was cut back by 6 bases and J by 6 bases. The CDR3 is 14 residues long. Per the germline V gene, CDR1 is WNHNN and CDR2 is SYGVQD (reference sequence). In DNA form, the CDR3 reads TGCGCCAGCAGCTCCGGGGGGAGGGCTGGCGAGCAGTACTTC. This codes for CASSSGGRAGEQYF.

The V and J genes are TRBV19 and TRBJ1-2; D not resolved. The CDR3 is 13 residues long. V was pared by 5 bases and J by 7 bases, with 14 bases between. Per the germline V gene, CDR1 is LNHDA and CDR2 is SQIVND (reference sequence). The CDR3 nucleotides are TGTGCCAGTAGTTCACTGGAAGGTCGTGGCTACACCTTC. Its translation: CASSSLEGRGYTF.

This clone was found once. The chain is built from TRBV10-3 and TRBJ2-3; D unresolved. There are 13 residues in the CDR3. The V end was cut by 9 bases, the J end by 3 bases, with 13 bases between. CDR1 and CDR2 (germline): ENHRY, SYGVKD. CDR3 region: CAMQTGNTDTQYF. In DNA, the CDR3 is TGTGCCATGCAGACTGGCAATACAGATACGCAGTATTTT.

The gene calls are TRBV29-1 and TRBJ2-1; 13 bases line up with TRBD2. The J segment lost 7 bases and the V segment lost 6 bases, leaving 6 bases of the junction unmatched. This CDR3 is built from 14 residues. Germline CDR1 is SQVTM and CDR2 is ANQGSEA. DNA of the CDR3: TGCAGCGTCCGAAGGACTAGCGGGAGAAATGAGCAGTTCTTC. Translated, it gives CSVRRTSGRNEQFF.

This rearrangement joins TRBV18 to TRBJ2-3; 12 bases align to TRBD2. Germline V CDR1 and CDR2: KGHSH, LQKENI. V lost 1 base and J lost 4; bases outside the gene matches: 9. The CDR3 sequence is 18 residues long. CDR3 bases: TGTGCCAGCTCACCACGTTCGCTAGCGGGGGGGTCTGCAGATACGCAGTATTTT. Amino acids: CASSPRSLAGGSADTQYF.

The chain uses TRBV27 and TRBJ2-3, with D hard to call. CDR1 is MNHEY, CDR2 SMNVEV, per germline (reference sequence). CDR3 length: 16 residues. Trimming removed 2 bases at V and 3 bases at J, with 15 bases between. The CDR3 bases are TGTGCCAGCAGTTTAGGGCCTACCTGGAAAACAGATACGCAGTATTTT. Translating it yields CASSLGPTWKTDTQYF.

The CDR3, as DNA: TGTGCCAGCAGGGCCCCAACAGGGTTTGAGACCCAGTACTTC. This sequence encodes CASRAPTGFETQYF. This rearrangement joins TRBV2 to TRBJ2-5; D may be TRBD1 (6 bases). This CDR3 comprises 14 residues. CDR1 is SNHLY, CDR2 FYNNEI, per germline. The V gene lost 6 bases and the J gene lost 5 bases, with 16 bases spanning the gap.

The chain couples TRBV4-1 to TRBJ2-1; D is ambiguous. CDR3 length equals 13 residues. V gave up 1 base and J gave up 7 bases, with 8 bases separating them. CDR1 and CDR2 (germline): MGHRA, YSYEKL. DNA of the CDR3: TGCGCCAGCAGCCAAGTAGAGCATAATGAGCAGTTCTTC. Translation gives CASSQVEHNEQFF.

The chain carries TRBV4-1 and TRBJ1-2; 7 bases align to TRBD1. The ends lost 5 bases at V and 0 bases at J; junction bases unmatched: 9. The germline V gene has CDR1 MGHRA and CDR2 YSYEKL. The CDR3 extends over 16 amino acids. CDR3 nucleotides: TGCGCCAGCAGCGCCCGACAGGGACAAACTAACTATGGCTACACCTTC. Encoded protein: CASSARQGQTNYGYTF.

The chain links TRBV9 to TRBJ2-3; D uncertain. There are 12 residues in the CDR3. CDR1 is SGDLS and CDR2 is YYNGEE in the germline V gene. Trimming shortened V by 0 bases and J by 8 bases, and 7 bases separated the two germline ends. The CDR3 region is CASSVDLGTQYF. CDR3 bases: TGTGCCAGCAGCGTAGACCTAGGTACGCAGTATTTT.

This chain connects TRBV2 to TRBJ2-3; 9 bases fit TRBD2. Trimming cost V 6 bases and J 2 bases; bases outside gene matches: 6. Germline CDR1 SNHLY, CDR2 FYNNEI. This CDR3 is built from 15 residues. Here the CDR3 DNA reads TGTGCCAGCAGCCAGAGGACTAGCGACACAGATACGCAGTATTTT. This sequence encodes CASSQRTSDTDTQYF.

V gene TRBV6-4 combines with J gene TRBJ2-3, with 9 bases that match TRBD2. The germline gives CDR1 MRHNA, CDR2 SNTAGT. This CDR3 contains 14 residues. The V segment lost 2 bases and the J segment 5 bases; nucleotides outside the gene matches: 2. The CDR3 loop is CASSDELAGDTQYF. The CDR3, as DNA: TGTGCCAGCAGTGACGAACTAGCGGGAGATACGCAGTATTTT.

V gene TRBV19 combines with J gene TRBJ1-6, with TRBD1 as a possible D gene (5 bases). This CDR3 comprises 14 residues. Germline loops: CDR1 LNHDA, CDR2 SQIVND (reference sequence). The ends were cut back, 10 bases at V and 5 bases at J, with 15 bases in the middle. CDR3 loop: CATGTGTNNSPLHF. The CDR3 region has the DNA TGTGCCACCGGGACGGGAACAAATAATTCACCCCTCCACTTT.

The V gene is TRBV27, the J gene TRBJ2-7; perhaps D is TRBD1 or TRBD2 (6 bases each). V was cut by 3 bases and J by 6 bases, with 12 bases left in between. The germline V gene has CDR1 MNHEY and CDR2 SMNVEV (reference sequence). The CDR3 has 13 residues. The CDR3, as DNA: TGTGCCAGCAGTTTCCCGGGGGCCAGCGAGCAGTACTTC. It encodes CASSFPGASEQYF.

The chain combines TRBV9 with TRBJ1-4; D is unclear. V was pared by 6 bases and J by 8 bases, with 20 bases between. CDR3 length: 15 amino acids. Germline CDR1 and CDR2: SGDLS and YYNGEE. This CDR3 reads CASTPGNSLEEKLFF. The CDR3 DNA follows: TGTGCCAGCACCCCCGGCAACAGTTTGGAAGAAAAACTGTTTTTT.

The CDR3, as DNA: TGTGCCAGCAACCCACTAGGGGGTTCCTACGAGCAGTACTTC. Translating gives CASNPLGGSYEQYF. The chain is built from TRBV2 and TRBJ2-7; D is possibly TRBD1 (6 bases). V dropped 7 bases and J dropped 1 base, with 14 bases sitting between them. The CDR3 spans 14 residues. Germline V gene lookup returns CDR1 SNHLY and CDR2 FYNNEI.

In DNA, the CDR3 is TGTGCCAGTAGTATAGAAGTGGGAGGCTACACCTTC. This codes for CASSIEVGGYTF. This sequence joins TRBV19 and TRBJ1-2; the D is unclear. Germline values: CDR1 LNHDA, CDR2 SQIVND (reference sequence). V was pared by 0 bases and J by 8 bases, with 7 bases between. The CDR3 totals 12 residues.

CDR3 loop: CASSLVFLDFNEQFF. The CDR3 bases are TGTGCCAGCAGCTTGGTATTCCTAGATTTCAATGAGCAGTTCTTC. The chain couples TRBV9 to TRBJ2-1; D uncertain. The CDR3 loop spans 15 amino acids. Germline-derived CDR1 and CDR2 are SGDLS and YYNGEE. V lost 4 bases to trimming and J lost 6 bases, with 17 bases between them.

This chain links TRBV5-4 with TRBJ2-1; no firm D call. V lost 1 base, J lost 5 bases, and 4 bases lay in between. The CDR3 runs 12 residues. Germline V CDR1 and CDR2: SGHNT, YYREEE (reference sequence). CDR3 sequence (DNA): TGTGCCAGCAGCTTGAGGCACAATGAGCAGTTCTTC. Its protein is CASSLRHNEQFF.

The CDR3 DNA is TGTGCCAGCAGTTACTCGTCGCATGGAGAGCAGTACTTC. Translating it yields CASSYSSHGEQYF. The chain employs TRBV6-5 and TRBJ2-7; D unclear. V lost 0 bases and J lost 7, with 10 bases in between. In germline, CDR1 is MNHEY, CDR2 SVGAGI. The CDR3 has 13 residues.

This rearrangement joins TRBV7-9 to TRBJ2-5, with 12 bases aligning to TRBD2. After removal of 4 bases from V and 3 bases from J, the junction contained 6 bases not matched to a gene. Germline V gene data show CDR1 as SEHNR and CDR2 as FQNEAQ (reference sequence). CDR3 length: 16 residues. CDR3: CASSSLGLAGKETQYF. For the CDR3, the DNA is TGTGCCAGCAGCTCTTTAGGACTAGCGGGAAAAGAGACCCAGTACTTC.

This rearrangement joins TRBV7-2 to TRBJ2-1; TRBD2 might be the D (5 bases). V lost 4 bases and J lost 6, with 16 bases in between. The CDR3 has 15 amino acids. Looked up from germline, CDR1 is SGHTA and CDR2 is FQGNSA. CDR3 amino acids: CASSSWAAGGNEQFF. Written as DNA, the CDR3 is TGTGCCAGCAGCTCCTGGGCGGCGGGCGGCAATGAGCAGTTCTTC.

As regards this clone: The missing conserved phenylalanine or tryptophan at the end of this CDR3 makes a read error likely. The chain recombines TRBV7-9 with TRBJ2-7, with D maybe TRBD1 (5 bases). Looked up from germline, CDR1 is SEHNR and CDR2 is FQNEAQ (reference sequence). This CDR3 contains 14 residues. V was clipped by 4 bases and J by 2 bases, with 12 bases between them. CDR3 protein: CASSWGGVTYEQYL. CDR3 sequence (DNA): TGTGCCAGCAGCTGGGGCGGTGTTACCTACGAGCAGTACCTC.

The chain has TRBV25-1 and TRBJ2-5; D perhaps matches TRBD2 (6 bases). This CDR3 spans 14 amino acids. Germline CDR1 is MGHDK and CDR2 is SYGVNS. V was cut by 5 bases and J by 2 bases, with 12 bases left in between. The DNA for the CDR3 is TGTGCCAGCAGTTTTGGGGGGTGGCAAGAGACCCAGTACTTC. Translating it yields CASSFGGWQETQYF.

This chain joins TRBV5-4 and TRBJ2-5; D unresolved. Germline CDR1 SGHNT, CDR2 YYREEE (reference sequence). Trimming took off 2 bases at V and 3 bases at J, with 8 bases between the two ends. This CDR3 has 13 amino acids. The CDR3 protein is CASSLRSEETQYF. CDR3 coding DNA: TGTGCCAGCAGCTTAAGGAGCGAAGAGACCCAGTACTTC.

The chain is built from TRBV11-3 and TRBJ2-7; either TRBD1 or TRBD2 may supply D (5 bases each). The CDR3 spans 14 residues. The V gene's germline CDR1 is SGHNT and CDR2 YENEEA. The germline V and J ends were trimmed by 5 bases and 1 base, with 12 bases remaining between them. As DNA, the CDR3 is TGTGCCAGCAGCAGAGGTGGGGGTTCCTACGAGCAGTACTTC. Translating gives CASSRGGGSYEQYF. Full variable domain (outside the CDR3, taken from reference TRBV11-3 and TRBJ2-7): EAGVVQSPRYKIIEKKQPVAFWCNPISGHNTLYWYLQNLGQGPELLIRYENEEAVDDSQLPKDRFSAERLKGVDSTLKIQPAELGDSAVYLCASSRGGGSYEQYFGPGTRLTVT.

The chain employs TRBV7-9 and TRBJ2-7; 11 positions match TRBD2. Germline lookup yields CDR1 SEHNR and CDR2 FQNEAQ (reference sequence). Germline trimming cut 1 base from V and 5 bases from J; bases unmatched to any gene: 7. CDR3 length: 16 amino acids. Here the CDR3 reads CASSLVTSGRDNEQYF. DNA of the CDR3: TGTGCCAGCAGCTTAGTAACTAGCGGGAGAGATAACGAGCAGTACTTC.

In the case of this clone: Distinct nucleotide sequences in the sample also encode this CDR3. This chain links TRBV19 with TRBJ2-5, with a weak D call TRBD1 (6 bases). The germline V and J ends were trimmed by 1 base and 1 base, with 7 bases remaining between them. The CDR3 sequence is 14 residues long. Per the germline V gene, CDR1 is LNHDA and CDR2 is SQIVND (reference sequence). The CDR3 DNA reads as TGTGCCAGTAGTATAGGAGGGGGCCAAGAGACCCAGTACTTC. This gives the protein CASSIGGGQETQYF.

This clone was picked up one time. The genes are TRBV18 and TRBJ1-5; a possible D gene is TRBD1 (5 bases). The germline CDR1 and CDR2 sequences are KGHSH and LQKENI. The CDR3 has 15 amino acids. The V end was cut by 2 bases, the J end by 4 bases, with 12 bases between. This CDR3 reads CASSPLQGGNQPQHF. In DNA, the CDR3 is TGTGCCAGCTCACCATTGCAGGGAGGTAATCAGCCCCAGCATTTT.

This clone has a single count. The V call is TRBV6-6, the J call TRBJ2-7; the D is unclear. The CDR3 sequence is 11 residues long. Germline V lookup: CDR1 MNHNY, CDR2 SVGAGI (reference sequence). V lost 4 bases and J 3 bases, leaving 4 bases between the germline ends. As DNA, the CDR3 is TGTGCCAGCAGTTCCGTCTACGAGCAGTACTTC. Translation gives CASSSVYEQYF.